One and the same sample provided the 22 T cell receptor beta chains below, sequenced in a study of blood T cells in healthy people across ages (dated by TCRdb to about 2015). Preparation of the library involved 5' RACE. Sequencer: Illumina HiSeq 2500. A second roughly 6 to 11 cycle PCR used a sample-barcoded 5' primer and a J-beta primer mix. TCRdb redid the processing of the public reads, applying fastp at Q25 and MiXCR, and retained in-frame beta chains. Every entry covers one CDR3 protein and lists the most common genes and DNA from its rows. This sample lists about 730,000 distinct CDR3 sequences; approximately 39% were detected once. The ten largest clones represent under 25% of the sample. Sequenced sample: blood. The source is a woman aged 55-69 years in good health.

In its sample, this clonotype was seen many times. The chain couples TRBV6-2 or TRBV6-3 to TRBJ2-1, with TRBD2 as a possible D gene (6 bases). The ends were cut back, 5 bases at V and 6 bases at J, with 17 bases in the middle. This CDR3 comprises 15 residues. CDR1 is MNHEY and CDR2 is SVGEGT in the germline V gene. The CDR3 loop reads CASSLGRGALNEQFF. The CDR3 DNA reads as TGTGCCAGCAGTCTAGGTCGCGGGGCGCTCAATGAGCAGTTCTTC.

The chain combines TRBV2 with TRBJ2-5; TRBD2 matches 10 bases. This CDR3 is 15 amino acids long. V shed 2 bases and J 2 bases; nucleotides not matched to a gene: 2. Germline V gene data show CDR1 as SNHLY and CDR2 as FYNNEI. In nucleotides, the CDR3 is TGTGCCAGCAGTGAACCAGCGGGGGGGCAAGAGACCCAGTACTTC. It codes for CASSEPAGGQETQYF.

The CDR3 sequence: CASSQSFRQTQYF. DNA of the CDR3: TGTGCCAGCAGCCAGAGTTTCCGACAGACCCAGTACTTC. The genes are TRBV3-1 and TRBJ2-5; D is unresolved. The CDR3 loop spans 13 amino acids. The V end was cut by 3 bases, the J end by 6 bases, with 11 bases between. The germline gives CDR1 LGHDT, CDR2 YNNKEL (reference sequence).

A remark on this clonotype: A much larger clone sits a single nucleotide away, making a read error possible. The V call is TRBV7-9, the J call TRBJ2-5; 13 bases align to TRBD2. V shed 5 bases, J shed 11 bases, and the junction held 11 bases outside the gene matches. Germline values: CDR1 SEHNR, CDR2 FQNEAQ (reference sequence). There are 15 residues in the CDR3. The CDR3 spells CASSRTSGRGNEQYF. In DNA form, the CDR3 reads TGTGCCAGCAGCCGGACTAGCGGGAGAGGCAATGAGCAGTACTTC.

This rearrangement joins TRBV20-1 to TRBJ2-1, with TRBD2 identical over 7 bases. Germline lookup yields CDR1 DFQATT and CDR2 SNEGSKA (reference sequence). There are 11 residues in the CDR3. The ends lost 5 bases at V and 5 bases at J; junction bases unmatched: 0. CDR3 in amino acids: CSALADNEQFF. The DNA of the CDR3 is TGCAGTGCTCTAGCGGACAATGAGCAGTTCTTC.

This clonotype occurred a few times. The rearrangement links TRBV28 to TRBJ2-7, with D possibly TRBD1 on 9 matching bases. Germline V gives CDR1 MDHEN, CDR2 SYDVKM. The CDR3 length is 17 residues. V lost 6 bases, J lost 2 bases, and 23 bases lay in between. This chain's CDR3 is CASSPGGAGQGTYEQYF. The CDR3 region has the DNA TGTGCCAGCAGCCCCGGGGGGGCGGGACAGGGTACCTACGAGCAGTACTTC. The variable domain in full, completed from reference TRBV28 and TRBJ2-7, reads DVKVTQSSRYLVKRTGEKVFLECVQDMDHENMFWYRQDPGLGLRLIYFSYDVKMKEKGDIPEGYSVSREKKERFSLILESASTNQTSMYLCASSPGGAGQGTYEQYFGPGTRLTVT.

The chain employs TRBV6-4 and TRBJ1-6; tentative D call: TRBD1 (5 bases). Germline V gives CDR1 MRHNA, CDR2 SNTAGT. This CDR3 is 15 amino acids long. Trimming removed 4 bases from V and 10 bases from J, with 17 bases in between. The CDR3 spells CASSVSPDRGSPLHF. CDR3 nucleotide sequence: TGTGCCAGCAGTGTAAGTCCGGACCGGGGGTCACCCCTCCACTTT.

This clonotype appeared a few times. The chain carries TRBV9 and TRBJ1-2; no reliable D call. Deletions cut 0 bases from V and 3 bases from J, with 12 bases between. The CDR3 totals 15 residues. The germline CDR1 and CDR2 sequences are SGDLS and YYNGEE. The CDR3 protein is CASSVEDGNYYGYTF. In DNA form, the CDR3 reads TGTGCCAGCAGCGTAGAGGACGGGAACTACTATGGCTACACCTTC. Using reference TRBV9 and TRBJ1-2 for the parts outside the CDR3, the full variable domain is DSGVTQTPKHLITATGQRVTLRCSPRSGDLSVYWYQQSLDQGLQFLIQYYNGEERAKGNILERFSAQQFPDLHSELNLSSLELGDSALYFCASSVEDGNYYGYTFGSGTRLTVV.

This clonotype was observed a handful of times. The chain carries TRBV28 and TRBJ2-4; the D gene could be TRBD1 or TRBD2 (6 bases each). With 7 bases removed from V and 1 base from J, the gap between germline ends came to 11 bases. The germline CDR1 and CDR2 sequences are MDHEN and SYDVKM. The CDR3 sequence is 14 residues long. The DNA for the CDR3 is TGTGCCAGCATCGGGGGCGGGGCCAAAAACATTCAGTACTTC. Its translation: CASIGGGAKNIQYF.

The gene calls are TRBV6-2 or TRBV6-3 and TRBJ1-6; D is unclear. The CDR3 loop spans 15 amino acids. V gave up 8 bases and J gave up 0 bases, with 11 bases separating them. Germline CDR1 reads MNHEY; CDR2 reads SVGEGT. CDR3 nucleotide sequence: TGTGCCAGCTCGTCTCATCTCTCCTATAATTCACCCCTCCACTTT. This codes for CASSSHLSYNSPLHF.

The DNA for the CDR3 is TGTGCCAGCAGCCCGCCGCAACCCTTGTACAATGAGCAGTACTTC. Translation: CASSPPQPLYNEQYF. This rearrangement joins TRBV9 to TRBJ2-1; D is unclear. The J call may be in error: the DNA end matches TRBJ2-7 better. CDR3 length equals 15 residues. Germline V CDR1 and CDR2: SGDLS, YYNGEE.

This rearrangement joins TRBV27 to TRBJ1-5; TRBD1 matches 9 bases. V trimming: 5 bases; J trimming: 2 bases; junction bases outside the gene matches: 4. The CDR3 sequence is 15 residues long. From germline, CDR1 is MNHEY and CDR2 SMNVEV (reference sequence). CDR3 sequence: CASSTGGAGNQPQHF. CDR3 sequence (DNA): TGTGCCAGCAGTACAGGGGGCGCGGGCAATCAGCCCCAGCATTTT.

This chain uses TRBV27 with TRBJ2-5; the D gene is possibly TRBD2 (6 bases). CDR3 length: 13 residues. The ends were cut back, 5 bases at V and 11 bases at J, with 18 bases in the middle. Germline V CDR1 and CDR2: MNHEY, SMNVEV (reference sequence). CDR3 residues: CASSLSRDFGQYF. CDR3 nucleotide sequence: TGTGCCAGCAGTCTAAGCCGGGACTTTGGGCAGTACTTC.

Ten or more counts support this clonotype. The V gene is TRBV10-3, the J gene TRBJ2-7; possibly TRBD1 for D (5 bases). The germline gives CDR1 ENHRY, CDR2 SYGVKD. This CDR3 spans 16 amino acids. Trimming removed 6 bases from V and 0 bases from J, with 18 bases in between. The DNA for the CDR3 is TGTGCCATCAGGGACCCGGTCCAGGGAAGCTCCTACGAGCAGTACTTC. It yields the protein CAIRDPVQGSSYEQYF.

The J gene is TRBJ2-6, the V gene TRBV20-1; D gene unclear. V dropped 4 bases and J dropped 1 base, with 8 bases sitting between them. This CDR3 spans 14 amino acids. Germline values: CDR1 DFQATT, CDR2 SNEGSKA (reference sequence). The CDR3 is CSAITESGANVLTF. CDR3 nucleotides: TGCAGTGCTATTACCGAGTCTGGGGCCAACGTCCTGACTTTC.

This rearrangement joins TRBV21-1 to TRBJ2-7; TRBD2, the table's D call, was not compared with the DNA. TRBV21-1 is designated a pseudogene. CDR3 length: 20 residues. DNA for the CDR3: TGTGCCAGCCCACGGCTTGGGGCAGGCCCTAGACCGGGCGGCTCCTACGAGCAGTACTTC. Its protein is CASPRLGAGPRPGGSYEQYF.

This clonotype occurred a few times. The CDR3 loop is CASRGGDRGFDTQYF. DNA of the CDR3: TGTGCCAGCCGTGGCGGGGACAGGGGGTTCGATACGCAGTATTTT. The V and J genes are TRBV3-1 and TRBJ2-3; 11 nucleotides agree with TRBD1. Germline V gene sequence: CDR1 LGHDT, CDR2 YNNKEL (reference sequence). Germline trimming cut 8 bases from V and 6 bases from J; bases unmatched to any gene: 10. This CDR3 contains 15 residues.

This clonotype was counted only a few times. Here the CDR3 reads CASSLGTTNTEAFF. CDR3 DNA sequence: TGTGCCAGCAGCTTGGGGACGACAAACACTGAAGCTTTCTTT. The chain uses TRBV12-3 or TRBV12-4 and TRBJ1-1, with a tentative D call TRBD1 (5 bases). The length of the CDR3 is 14 residues. V was clipped by 6 bases and J by 2 bases, with 13 bases between them.

The CDR3 coding sequence is TGTGCCAGCAGTAAGACTAGCGGGCACACAGATACGCAGTATTTT. Translating gives CASSKTSGHTDTQYF. The rearrangement joins TRBV2 to TRBJ2-3, with 10 nucleotides matching TRBD2. Germline trimming cut 5 bases from V and 2 bases from J; bases unmatched to any gene: 4. The CDR3 loop spans 15 amino acids. Germline CDR1 is SNHLY and CDR2 is FYNNEI.

This clonotype was counted only a few times. The rearrangement links TRBV13 to TRBJ2-7; 9 bases map to TRBD1. CDR1 and CDR2 from the germline V gene are PRHDT and FYEKMQ (reference sequence). J gave up 1 base and V 5 bases, and 6 bases lay outside the gene matches. This CDR3 region has 15 residues. CDR3 residues: CASSTTGGHSYEQYF. CDR3 coding DNA: TGTGCCAGCAGCACTACAGGGGGCCATTCCTACGAGCAGTACTTC.

The V gene is TRBV24-1, the J gene TRBJ2-1; no firm D call. Germline CDR1 KGHDR, CDR2 SFDVKD. The V and J ends lost 4 bases and 3 bases respectively, with 6 bases between them. The CDR3 consists of 13 residues. CDR3 region: CATSEGSYNEQFF. In nucleotides, the CDR3 is TGTGCCACCAGTGAGGGCAGCTACAATGAGCAGTTCTTC.

The V and J genes are TRBV18 and TRBJ2-3; either TRBD1 or TRBD2 may fit D (5 bases each). Trimming stripped 1 base from V and 2 bases from J, with 10 bases between. CDR1 is KGHSH, CDR2 LQKENI, per germline. The CDR3 extends over 15 amino acids. The CDR3 sequence: CASSPRTGPTDTQYF. Here the CDR3 DNA reads TGTGCCAGCTCACCACGGACGGGGCCCACAGATACGCAGTATTTT.